The TCR beta chain under discussion was sequenced for a study of cytomegalovirus exposure and HLA in healthy donors. On the study more broadly: The use of the same platform for the 100 to 150 validation repertoires and the roughly 700 first-cohort repertoires was reported by a later analysis. Overall study findings and caveats: Reports indicated that the classifier achieved high specificity and sensitivity in diagnosing cytomegalovirus status. Cytomegalovirus association was listed for approximately 150 TCR beta chains. There were a few CMV-associated chains whose specificity for CMV antigens was confirmed in vitro.

The method was immunoSEQ multiplex PCR; TCRdb's version includes in-frame clones alone and lacks a portion of them. The table lists 40,000 to 55,000 clones, about 90% of them singletons, with about 6.7% in the top ten. A remark on this clone: Its antigen is undetermined.

CDR3 length: 15 amino acids. Germline V gene data show CDR1 as LNHDA and CDR2 as SQIVND (reference sequence). With 4 bases clipped from V and 3 bases from J, the junction kept 4 bases outside the gene matches. The J gene is TRBJ2-3, the V gene TRBV19, with TRBD2 matching over 10 bases. The receptor was derived from a woman in her thirties in good health and CMV-seronegative. Sequencing was done on a sample of PBMCs. The CDR3 is CASSTVAGGTDTQYF. CDR3 in DNA: TGTGCCAGTAGTACCGTAGCGGGAGGAACAGATACGCAGTATTTT. Full variable domain (rest looked up from reference TRBV19 and TRBJ2-3): DGGITQSPKYLFRKEGQNVTLSCEQNLNHDAMYWYRQDPGQGLRLIYYSQIVNDFQKGDIAEGYSVSREKKESFPLTVTSAQKNPTAFYLCASSTVAGGTDTQYFGPGTRLTVL.